This T cell receptor (beta chain) was sequenced during a study of blood T cells in healthy people across ages. In this sample, this clonotype turned up many times. A second PCR of about 6 to 11 cycles used a sample-barcoded 5' primer and a J-beta primer mix. TCRdb processed the 5' RACE reads anew with MiXCR; each CDR3 protein has one entry. In the table there are 500,000 to 700,000 distinct CDR3 sequences, approximately 30% of which are singletons. The CDR3 extends over 13 amino acids. Germline V gene data show CDR1 as SGHRS and CDR2 as YFSETQ. V was pared by 4 bases and J by 6 bases, with 5 bases of the junction left unmatched.

The rearrangement links TRBV5-1 to TRBJ1-2, with 8 positions matching TRBD1. The clonotype was recovered from a woman of 80 years or more in good health. Input material: blood. The chain's CDR3 is CASSPGGSDGYTF. The CDR3 region has the DNA TGCGCCAGCAGCCCAGGGGGCTCGGATGGCTACACCTTC.